One and the same sample provided the 19 T cell receptor beta chains below, sequenced in a study of cytomegalovirus exposure and HLA in healthy donors. Clones were sequenced by immunoSEQ multiplex PCR, and TCRdb holds only the in-frame ones, with some missing. The sample includes 130,000 or so clones, about 85% of them seen just once. Specimen: PBMCs. The receptors were sampled from a woman in her thirties in good health and CMV-seronegative.

The V and J genes are TRBV4-1 and TRBJ1-4; TRBD1 is a possible D gene (5 bases). V lost 3 bases, J lost 8 bases, and 19 bases lay in between. The CDR3 totals 16 residues. In germline, CDR1 is MGHRA, CDR2 YSYEKL. CDR3 protein: CASSQILQGLKEKLFF. The DNA of the CDR3 is TGCGCCAGCAGCCAGATTCTCCAGGGCTTGAAAGAAAAACTGTTTTTT.

The CDR3 spells CATSSELAGDEKLFF. The DNA of the CDR3 is TGTGCCACCAGCAGCGAGCTAGCCGGAGATGAAAAACTGTTTTTT. The chain has TRBV15 and TRBJ1-4; D remains ambiguous. Germline loops: CDR1 LNHNV, CDR2 YYDKDF (reference sequence). The CDR3 spans 15 residues. Trimming stripped 3 bases from V and 6 bases from J, with 14 bases between.

The genes are TRBV9 and TRBJ1-1; no clear D gene. Trimming removed 0 bases at V and 0 bases at J, with 9 bases between. The CDR3 extends over 15 amino acids. Germline CDR1 and CDR2: SGDLS and YYNGEE. In DNA, the CDR3 is TGTGCCAGCAGCGTAGCCAACGCGGTGAACACTGAAGCTTTCTTT. Its protein is CASSVANAVNTEAFF. The full variable domain, its missing parts supplied by reference TRBV9 and TRBJ1-1, is DSGVTQTPKHLITATGQRVTLRCSPRSGDLSVYWYQQSLDQGLQFLIQYYNGEERAKGNILERFSAQQFPDLHSELNLSSLELGDSALYFCASSVANAVNTEAFFGQGTRLTVV.

V usage is TRBV5-6 and J usage is TRBJ1-6; unclear D gene. CDR3 length equals 13 residues. V lost 4 bases and J 9 bases, leaving 11 bases between the germline ends. CDR1 and CDR2 from the germline V gene are SGHDT and YYEEEE. For the CDR3, the DNA is TGTGCCAGCAGCCCCTACGAGGGTTCACCCCTCCACTTT. It yields the protein CASSPYEGSPLHF.

This rearrangement joins TRBV5-6 to TRBJ1-1; TRBD1 matches at 8 bases. Trimming took 2 bases from V and 4 from J; bases not matched to a gene: 16. The CDR3 runs to 18 residues. Looked up from germline, CDR1 is SGHDT and CDR2 is YYEEEE. DNA for the CDR3: TGTGCCAGCAGCTTTCTGACAGGGGCGAGGGTAAGGGGCACTGAAGCTTTCTTT. Translating gives CASSFLTGARVRGTEAFF.

This clone was seen only a few times. The V and J genes are TRBV19 and TRBJ2-4, with TRBD1 identical over 7 bases. J was trimmed by 3 bases and V by 7 bases; bases with no gene match: 6. The CDR3 is 14 residues long. The germline V gene encodes CDR1 LNHDA and CDR2 SQIVND (reference sequence). This CDR3 is CASTRQGVKNIQYF. DNA of the CDR3: TGTGCCAGTACCAGACAGGGAGTCAAAAACATTCAGTACTTC.

This chain connects TRBV6-1 to TRBJ1-6; 7 nucleotides agree with TRBD1. The CDR3 length is 15 residues. The germline V gene has CDR1 MNHNS and CDR2 SASEGT. The ends lost 4 bases at V and 10 bases at J; junction bases unmatched: 10. The DNA of the CDR3 is TGTGCCAGCAGTGCCACGACAGGGCAACAATCACCCCTCCACTTT. This gives the protein CASSATTGQQSPLHF.

This sequence joins TRBV6-4 and TRBJ1-2; no reliable D call. Trimming removed 0 bases from V and 3 bases from J, with 5 bases in between. Germline V gene sequence: CDR1 MRHNA, CDR2 SNTAGT. This CDR3 is 13 amino acids long. CDR3 in amino acids: CASSDSSYYGYTF. The CDR3 region has the DNA TGTGCCAGCAGTGACTCGAGCTACTATGGCTACACCTTC.

This chain connects TRBV29-1 to TRBJ1-2, with D unclear. The length of the CDR3 is 11 residues. The germline gives CDR1 SQVTM, CDR2 ANQGSEA. The ends were cut back, 5 bases at V and 6 bases at J, with 10 bases in the middle. The CDR3 bases are TGCAGCGTTTCCCACGGAGATGGCTACACCTTC. Translating gives CSVSHGDGYTF.

Remarks on this clone: One end of the junction is discordant with germline, which a read error may explain. V is TRBV6-6 and J is TRBJ1-2; D remains unclear. The CDR3 has 14 residues. Per the germline V gene, CDR1 is MNHNY and CDR2 is SVGAGI (reference sequence). As DNA, the CDR3 is TGTGCCAGCAGTTACTCCGAGCACACCGGAGGCTACCCCTTC. It is translated as CASSYSEHTGGYPF.

The chain recombines TRBV10-3 with TRBJ2-5, with 7 bases matching TRBD2. The CDR3 consists of 13 residues. The ends lost 10 bases at V and 5 bases at J; junction bases unmatched: 10. The germline gives CDR1 ENHRY, CDR2 SYGVKD. CDR3 sequence: CATAAGEGETQYF. Written as DNA, the CDR3 is TGTGCCACCGCCGCGGGGGAAGGGGAGACCCAGTACTTC.

J is TRBJ1-4 and V is TRBV7-2; weak D call: TRBD1 (5 bases). The CDR3 is 15 amino acids. The germline V and J ends were trimmed by 5 bases and 5 bases, with 15 bases remaining between them. Per germline, CDR1 SGHTA and CDR2 FQGNSA. CDR3 sequence reads: CASSSPGLLNEKLFF. The CDR3 DNA follows: TGTGCCAGCAGCAGCCCGGGACTCCTCAATGAAAAACTGTTTTTT.

The genes are TRBV18 and TRBJ1-4, with TRBD1 matching 7 bases. The V and J ends lost 1 base and 4 bases, in that order; junction bases with no gene match: 3. The CDR3 runs 15 residues. The V gene's germline CDR1 is KGHSH and CDR2 LQKENI. The chain's CDR3 is CASSPLGQSNEKLFF. The CDR3 DNA sequence: TGTGCCAGCTCACCACTGGGACAGAGTAATGAAAAACTGTTTTTT.

In DNA form, the CDR3 reads TGCAGCGCGGCTAGCTCGTACGAGCAGTACTTC. Its protein product is CSAASSYEQYF. The chain recombines TRBV29-1 with TRBJ2-7, with D possibly being TRBD2 (5 bases). V lost 7 bases to trimming and J lost 4 bases, with 11 bases between them. The CDR3 runs to 11 residues. Germline CDR1 and CDR2: SQVTM and ANQGSEA.

This clone was counted only a few times. This chain joins TRBV5-1 and TRBJ2-3; possible D gene TRBD2, 6 bases. The CDR3 spans 15 residues. Germline CDR1 reads SGHRS; CDR2 reads YFSETQ. V was shortened by 4 bases and J by 4 bases, with 16 bases between the two germline ends. The CDR3 here is CASSTGLLGADTQYF. The CDR3 nucleotides are TGCGCCAGCAGCACGGGACTCCTCGGGGCAGATACGCAGTATTTT.

The J gene is TRBJ2-2, the V gene TRBV5-8; D not resolved. V lost 0 bases and J lost 4, with 4 bases in between. Germline-derived CDR1 and CDR2 are SGHTS and YDEGEE. This CDR3 has 13 amino acids. CDR3 loop: CASSLGLTGELFF. In DNA, the CDR3 is TGTGCCAGCAGCTTGGGGCTCACCGGGGAGCTGTTTTTT.

V and J are TRBV2 and TRBJ2-1, with TRBD2 matching over 16 bases. Germline V gene sequence: CDR1 SNHLY, CDR2 FYNNEI. The trim removed 4 bases at V and 8 bases at J, leaving 11 bases unmatched. The CDR3 totals 18 residues. CDR3 protein: CASSGPGLAGGPGDEQFF. The CDR3 region has the DNA TGTGCCAGCAGTGGACCGGGACTAGCGGGGGGGCCCGGGGATGAGCAGTTCTTC.

The rearrangement links TRBV5-4 to TRBJ2-5, with 8 bases matching TRBD1. The CDR3 is 15 amino acids. The junction had 3 bases not matched to a gene; V was cut back by 0 bases and J by 2 bases. The germline V gene has CDR1 SGHNT and CDR2 YYREEE (reference sequence). CDR3 protein: CASSLGTGPQETQYF. The CDR3 nucleotides are TGTGCCAGCAGCTTGGGGACAGGGCCACAAGAGACCCAGTACTTC.

The chain recombines TRBV6-5 with TRBJ1-2; 8 bases are a match to TRBD1. CDR1 is MNHEY, CDR2 SVGAGI, per germline. Losses at the gene ends were 4 bases for V and 0 bases for J; bases not matched to a gene: 4. The CDR3 covers 15 residues. The CDR3 sequence is CASSSPTGANYGYTF. CDR3 sequence (DNA): TGTGCCAGCAGTTCGCCGACAGGGGCTAACTATGGCTACACCTTC.